The entry below describes one T cell receptor beta chain. The data derive from a study of OX40 agonist ivuxolimab in advanced cancers. Study overall: Patients were 65% to 85% male with ages about 20 to 79, mean approximately 62. Under the entry rules, prior anti-PD-1, anti-PD-L1 or anti-CTLA-4 therapy was allowed, and approximately 40% had some. Of the patients, three showed partial responses, one with hepatocellular carcinoma and two with cutaneous melanoma.

Repertoires were generated with immunoSEQ multiplex PCR, while TCRdb's copy carries only in-frame clones and drops some. Of 40,000 to 60,000 clones detected, almost 80% appear once; the ten largest clones hold 6.5% to 9%. Unmatched junction bases numbered 9, after V lost 4 bases and J lost 6 bases. This CDR3 contains 16 residues. Germline assignment: CDR1 SNHLY and CDR2 FYNNEI. The receptor's source is an adult with an advanced solid tumor such as melanoma, head and neck, liver or kidney cancer. Material: CD4+ or CD8+ T cells sorted from blood, obtained in a trial of the OX40 agonist ivuxolimab. The chain employs TRBV2 and TRBJ2-2; the match to TRBD2 covers 9 bases. In DNA form, the CDR3 reads TGTGCCAGCAGTGGAGAGGCGGGAGGGCCTTCCGGGGAGCTGTTTTTT. Its translation is CASSGEAGGPSGELFF.